The rows below give T cell receptor beta chains drawn from one sample of a study of T-cell memory formation after mild COVID-19. TCRdb itself ran the 5' RACE reads through MiXCR, one entry per CDR3 protein. The data show more than 250,000 distinct CDR3 sequences, roughly 16% seen once. Sequenced input: PBMCs or a T cell subset sorted from them (not recorded which). All receptors come from a young man who had mild COVID-19 (a few samples of this study predate the infection). Cell type and time point are not known. CDR3s include the opening cysteine and the closing phenylalanine or tryptophan. A D gene is named only where the DNA matches it firmly. Expanded clones get a size class; other rows say once, few or many, or leave the size out.

size	D	V	J	CDR3	DNA
.	TRBD1	TRBV18	TRBJ2-5	CASSPRDRGKETQYF	TGTGCCAGCTCACCCCGGGACAGGGGCAAAGAGACCCAGTACTTC
few	.	TRBV5-1	TRBJ2-5	CASSLGGARETQYF	TGCGCCAGCAGCTTGGGTGGCGCGAGGGAGACCCAGTACTTC
few	.	TRBV29-1	TRBJ2-5	CSVEGFTMGSQETQYF	TGCAGCGTTGAAGGATTTACGATGGGCAGCCAAGAGACCCAGTACTTC
few	.	TRBV6-5	TRBJ2-5	CASSPAARTGETQYF	TGTGCCAGCAGCCCCGCCGCGCGGACGGGAGAGACCCAGTACTTC
few	TRBD2	TRBV5-5	TRBJ2-3	CASSPSGTSADTQYF	TGTGCCAGCAGCCCATCAGGGACTAGTGCAGATACGCAGTATTTT
many	TRBD1	TRBV7-2	TRBJ1-1	CASSPTTGRAFF	TGTGCCAGCAGCCCAACGACAGGGAGAGCTTTCTTT
.	.	TRBV7-2	TRBJ2-3	CASSLLAGTDGTQYF	TGTGCCAGCAGCTTATTGGCAGGCACTGATGGTACGCAGTATTTT
few	.	TRBV11-2	TRBJ1-5	CASSLVSSSGPQHF	TGTGCCAGCAGCTTAGTTTCGAGCTCGGGGCCCCAGCATTTT
.	.	TRBV10-3	TRBJ2-7	CAISEAGSNEQYF	TGTGCCATCAGTGAGGCAGGGTCGAACGAGCAGTACTTC
.	.	TRBV10-3	TRBJ2-6	CAAGIGPSGANVLTF	TGTGCCGCGGGGATAGGACCTTCTGGGGCCAACGTCCTGACTTTC
.	TRBD1	TRBV7-6	TRBJ1-6	CASSLTTGYNSPLHF	TGTGCCAGCAGCTTAACGACAGGGTATAATTCACCCCTCCACTTT
.	TRBD1	TRBV7-9	TRBJ1-5	CASGGQGAQPQHF	TGTGCCAGCGGCGGACAGGGGGCTCAGCCCCAGCATTTT
once	.	TRBV20-1	TRBJ1-5	CSASRGGINQPQHF	TGCAGTGCTAGTCGAGGGGGAATCAATCAGCCCCAGCATTTT
.	.	TRBV5-1	TRBJ1-1	CASSLEPGRTEAFF	TGCGCCAGCAGCTTGGAGCCGGGGAGGACTGAAGCTTTCTTT
.	TRBD1	TRBV3-1	TRBJ2-7	CASSQGWDRDEQYF	TGTGCCAGCAGCCAAGGGTGGGACAGGGACGAGCAGTACTTC
.	.	TRBV24-1	TRBJ2-7	CATSDRISGDEQYF	TGTGCCACCAGTGACCGGATATCTGGGGACGAGCAGTACTTC
.	.	TRBV30	TRBJ2-7	CAWSKMAEQYF	TGTGCCTGGAGTAAGATGGCGGAGCAGTACTTC
few	.	TRBV29-1	TRBJ2-1	CSDRNEQFF	TGCAGCGATCGCAATGAGCAGTTCTTC
.	.	TRBV4-3	TRBJ2-2	CASSQDLGHETGELFF	TGCGCCAGCAGCCAAGATTTGGGACACGAAACCGGGGAGCTGTTTTTT
few	.	TRBV7-3	TRBJ2-1	CASSDGDGGGSYNEQFF	TGTGCCAGCAGCGACGGGGACGGGGGTGGCTCCTACAATGAGCAGTTCTTC
.	.	TRBV7-2	TRBJ1-4	CASSLVGGRKKLFF	TGTGCCAGCAGCTTAGTCGGCGGGAGGAAAAAACTGTTTTTT
.	.	TRBV9	TRBJ2-2	CASSVVGDNTGELFF	TGTGCCAGCAGCGTAGTTGGGGACAACACCGGGGAGCTGTTTTTT
many	.	TRBV12-3/TRBV12-4	TRBJ1-1	CASSRAGRNTEAFF	TGTGCCAGCAGTCGGGCAGGACGGAACACTGAAGCTTTCTTT
few	TRBD1	TRBV6-6	TRBJ2-7	CASTGTGTGSSYEQYF	TGTGCCAGCACCGGTACCGGGACAGGAAGTTCTTACGAGCAGTACTTC
.	.	TRBV19	TRBJ2-2	CASSIADTGELFF	TGTGCCAGTAGTATCGCGGACACCGGGGAGCTGTTTTTT
.	TRBD2	TRBV20-1	TRBJ2-5	CSAITGTSQETQYF	TGCAGTGCTATAACCGGGACTAGTCAAGAGACCCAGTACTTC
.	.	TRBV7-2	TRBJ1-4	CASSQPNEKLFF	TGTGCCAGCTCACAGCCGAATGAAAAGCTGTTTTTT
.	.	TRBV6-6	TRBJ1-2	CASFSAYGYTF	TGTGCCAGCTTTTCGGCGTATGGCTACACCTTC
many	TRBD2	TRBV5-1	TRBJ2-3	CASSLGVAGGTDTQYF	TGCGCCAGCAGCTTGGGGGTAGCGGGGGGTACAGATACGCAGTATTTT
many	.	TRBV18	TRBJ2-3	CASSQGRGDTQYF	TGTGCCAGCTCTCAGGGTCGCGGTGATACGCAGTATTTT
few	.	TRBV27	TRBJ1-6	CASSLNRVGSPLHF	TGTGCCAGCAGCCTTAACAGGGTCGGCTCACCCCTCCACTTT
.	TRBD1	TRBV7-3	TRBJ2-5	CASSSRQGARETQYF	TGTGCCAGCAGCTCGAGACAGGGGGCACGAGAGACCCAGTACTTC
.	.	TRBV6-2/TRBV6-3	TRBJ1-5	CASSRDRINQPQHF	TGTGCCAGCAGTCGTGACAGGATCAATCAGCCCCAGCATTTT
few	.	TRBV5-1	TRBJ1-4	CASSPTGATNEKLFF	TGCGCCAGCAGTCCTACGGGAGCAACTAATGAAAAACTGTTTTTT
.	.	TRBV14	TRBJ1-1	CASSGPGRPEDTEAFF	TGTGCCAGCAGCGGGCCTGGGAGGCCTGAGGACACTGAAGCTTTCTTT
few	.	TRBV7-8	TRBJ1-2	CASSLEVRDIGNYGYTF	TGTGCCAGCAGCTTAGAGGTTAGGGACATAGGGAACTATGGCTACACCTTC
few	.	TRBV20-1	TRBJ1-6	CSAREVRGSSPLHF	TGCAGTGCTAGAGAGGTCAGGGGAAGTTCACCCCTCCACTTT
.	.	TRBV4-3	TRBJ1-3	CASSQELAGDTIYF	TGCGCCAGCAGCCAAGAGCTCGCCGGGGACACCATATATTTT
few	.	TRBV7-3	TRBJ2-3	CASSLVGATDTQYF	TGTGCCAGCAGCTTAGTGGGGGCCACAGATACGCAGTATTTT
.	.	TRBV5-1	TRBJ2-3	CASSFGIRGTDTQYF	TGCGCCAGCAGCTTCGGGATTCGTGGCACAGATACGCAGTATTTT
few	TRBD1	TRBV6-6	TRBJ2-6	CGTASSGANVLTF	TGCGGGACAGCTAGCTCTGGGGCCAACGTCCTGACTTTC
.	.	TRBV9	TRBJ2-7	CASSGDSSGDEQYF	TGTGCCAGCAGTGGGGACTCGTCCGGGGACGAGCAGTACTTC
few	TRBD2	TRBV4-1	TRBJ2-5	CASSQGNSGGETQYF	TGCGCCAGCAGCCAGGGAAATAGCGGGGGGGAGACCCAGTACTTC